The T cell receptor (beta chain) described here comes from a study of identical twins. Broader study findings: Out-of-frame alpha sequences common to twins exhibited a surplus of low generation probability. The authors noted that invariant MAIT and iNKT cells could partly confound zero-insertion analyses.

The CDR3 consists of 15 residues. The V gene lost 4 bases and the J gene lost 3 bases, with 16 bases spanning the gap. Germline V lookup: CDR1 SGHRS, CDR2 YFSETQ. Note on this clonotype: As yet, its antigen is unknown.

TCRdb reprocessed the 5' RACE reads with MiXCR, giving one entry per CDR3 protein. There are roughly 750,000 distinct CDR3 sequences in the sample; 20% to 25% occur only once, and approximately 4.5% lies in the top ten. The same data also went into a second study, on T cells expressing NK-cell markers. From that second work: Eight donors were sequenced, seven testing HCMV-seropositive and one testing seronegative.

Sequencing used PBMCs. This clonotype originated in a woman under 30 in good health. The chain recombines TRBV5-1 with TRBJ1-1; D remains ambiguous. The CDR3 DNA reads as TGCGCCAGCAGCCCCCGGTACAGCCCCGACACTGAAGCTTTCTTT. Translated: CASSPRYSPDTEAFF.